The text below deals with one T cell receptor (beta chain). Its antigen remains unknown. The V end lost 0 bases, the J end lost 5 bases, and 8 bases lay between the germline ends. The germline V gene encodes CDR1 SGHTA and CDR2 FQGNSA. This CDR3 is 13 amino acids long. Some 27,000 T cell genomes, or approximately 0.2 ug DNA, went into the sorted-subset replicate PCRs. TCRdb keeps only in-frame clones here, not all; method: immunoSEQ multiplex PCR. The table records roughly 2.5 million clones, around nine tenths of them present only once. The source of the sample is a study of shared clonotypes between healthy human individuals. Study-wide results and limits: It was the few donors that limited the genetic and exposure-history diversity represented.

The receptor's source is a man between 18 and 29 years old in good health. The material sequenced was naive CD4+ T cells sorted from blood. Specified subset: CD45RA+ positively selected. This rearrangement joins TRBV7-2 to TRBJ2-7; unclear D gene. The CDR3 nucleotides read TGTGCCAGCAGCTTAGCGACACCTAACGAGCAGTACTTC. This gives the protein CASSLATPNEQYF.